The subject of this entry is one TCR beta chain. Profiling relied on immunoSEQ multiplex PCR, and the TCRdb table lists in-frame clones only, not all of them. The sample has 47,000 or so clones, roughly 86% seen once. The data originate from a study of OX40 agonist ivuxolimab in advanced cancers. The clonotype was recovered from an adult with an advanced solid tumor such as melanoma, head and neck, liver or kidney cancer. Sequencing was performed on CD4+ or CD8+ T cells sorted from blood, taken in a trial of the OX40 agonist ivuxolimab.

CDR3 region: CASSYSRGANTGELFF. CDR3 DNA: TGTGCCAGCAGTTACTCGAGGGGGGCGAACACCGGGGAGCTGTTTTTT. V gene TRBV6-6 combines with J gene TRBJ2-2; the D call may be TRBD1 or TRBD2 (6 bases each). The CDR3 is 16 amino acids. V was cut by 0 bases and J by 0 bases, with 8 bases left in between. Per germline, CDR1 MNHNY and CDR2 SVGAGI (reference sequence).